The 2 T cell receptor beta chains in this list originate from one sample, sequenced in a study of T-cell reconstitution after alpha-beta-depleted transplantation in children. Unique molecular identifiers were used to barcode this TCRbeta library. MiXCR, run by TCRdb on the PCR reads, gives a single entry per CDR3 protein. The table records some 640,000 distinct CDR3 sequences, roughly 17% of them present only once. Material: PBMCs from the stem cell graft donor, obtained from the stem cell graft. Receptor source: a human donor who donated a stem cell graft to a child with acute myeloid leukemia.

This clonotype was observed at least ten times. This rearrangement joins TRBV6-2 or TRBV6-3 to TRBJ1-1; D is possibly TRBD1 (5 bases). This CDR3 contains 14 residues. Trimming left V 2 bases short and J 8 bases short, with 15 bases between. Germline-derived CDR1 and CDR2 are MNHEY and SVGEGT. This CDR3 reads CASSYPEDTGEAFF. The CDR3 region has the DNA TGTGCCAGCAGTTACCCCGAGGACACCGGGGAAGCTTTCTTT.

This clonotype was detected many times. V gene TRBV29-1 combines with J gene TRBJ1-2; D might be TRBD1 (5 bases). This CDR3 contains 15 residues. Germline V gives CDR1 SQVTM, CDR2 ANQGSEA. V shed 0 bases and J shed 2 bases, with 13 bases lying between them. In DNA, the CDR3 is TGCAGCGTTGAAGATCCGCGGGGCGTCAACTATGGCTACACCTTC. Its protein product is CSVEDPRGVNYGYTF.